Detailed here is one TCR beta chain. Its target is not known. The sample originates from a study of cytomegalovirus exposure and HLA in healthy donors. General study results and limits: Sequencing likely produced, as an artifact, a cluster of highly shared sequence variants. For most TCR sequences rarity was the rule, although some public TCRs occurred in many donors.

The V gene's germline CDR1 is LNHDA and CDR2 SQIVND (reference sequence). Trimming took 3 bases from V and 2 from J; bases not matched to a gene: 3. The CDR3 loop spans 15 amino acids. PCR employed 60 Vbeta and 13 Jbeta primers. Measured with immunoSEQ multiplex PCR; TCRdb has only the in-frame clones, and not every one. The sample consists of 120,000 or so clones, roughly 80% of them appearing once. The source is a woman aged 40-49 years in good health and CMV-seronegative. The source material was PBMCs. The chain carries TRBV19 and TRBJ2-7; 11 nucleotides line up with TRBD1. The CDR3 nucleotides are TGTGCCAGTAGTATCGTGGGACAGGGGGCCTACGAGCAGTACTTC. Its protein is CASSIVGQGAYEQYF.